The following is a T cell receptor (beta chain) sequence with its context. Its antigen target is currently unknown. One base away there is no much larger clone; base qualities are not given. CDR1 and CDR2 are drawn from the germline V gene: SQVTM, ANQGSEA. Reading from cysteine to phenylalanine, the CDR3 counts 14 amino acids. Only the CDR3 part of the read is kept: 42 bases, read in frame from the first base. For this chain, trimming is 7 bases at the V end and 10 bases at the J end, and the number of junction bases without a gene match is 16. This sample stems from a study of shared clonotypes between healthy human individuals (TCRdb year 2020). Background for the entire study: The cohort included a few men and a couple of women between 18 and 49 years of age. Different laboratories and diverse techniques were used to prepare libraries and sequence TCR repertoires, to increase sequencing depth and limit assay-specific biases. Blood TCR repertoires of roughly five healthy adults were deeply sequenced to estimate repertoire size and the extent of clonotype sharing between individuals. Per donor, leukapheresis produced somewhere between about 0.85 and 8.9 billion PBMCs. For each donor, CD4 naive and CD4 memory were each run on three plates, CD8 naive on two plates, and CD8 memory on one plate.

TCR CDR3 regions were amplified from genomic DNA by multiplex PCR using the deep immunoSEQ assay. Genomic DNA extracted from each cell subset was distributed evenly over all wells of several immunoSEQ 96-well plates, and each plate served as one replicate. For sorted subsets, approximately 190 ng genomic DNA, equal to approximately 30,000 T cell genomes, was loaded into each replicate PCR. Purified libraries were quantified with a Qubit 3.0 fluorometer, sized on a Bioanalyzer 2100, and re-quantified with the KAPA Library Quantification kit. Every immunoSEQ 96-well plate was sequenced on a dedicated single-read 150-cycle Illumina NextSeq 550 flow cell. The source study handled its data this way. Because the immunoSEQ output included only junctional sequences and no quality scores, the filtering could not be the same as the filtering used for full-length reads. Sequences were annotated with PyIR, a Python wrapper for IgBLAST v1.9, using IMGT germline references to assign V/J genes and CDR3. Any read was removed if the V/J assignment was weak (E-value above 1e-6), the CDR3 was missing, or the read contained stop codons, out-of-frame junctions, or ambiguous translated residues. V3J clonotypes were defined as sequences sharing the same inferred V gene, J gene, and CDR3 amino acid sequence. Percentage overlap between repertoires was calculated by dividing the number of shared unique clonotypes by the size of the smaller repertoire. Three approaches were used to assess repertoire richness: RTK rarefaction, the Chao1 estimator, and Recon v2.1 estimates of unobserved clonotypes. OLGA was used to compute generation probabilities for all TCRbeta clonotypes that the gDNA method yielded from a handful of donors. The clones in this table, taken by TCRdb from immuneACCESS, are in-frame only. Not every clone is retained; where verified, under half of the shortfall comes from an unresolved V gene, and the cause of the rest is unknown. The DNA gave D and trimming, while V, J and clone size come from that table. Recorded for this sample are about 2.2 million clones; 93% of them occurred a single time. The top ten clonotypes cover approximately 1.7% of the sample.

General findings and caveats noted by the study authors: Estimated clonotype richness was generally larger for naive than for memory subsets. Based on pairwise subsampling, the degree of clonotype sharing among donors was expected to be affected by sequencing depth. The genetic and exposure-history diversity represented was limited by the small number of donors. When four donors were compared, the shared fraction of clonotypes was about 5% for naive CD4, approximately 3.3% for naive CD8, 2.3% for memory CD4, and 0.4% for memory CD8. Clonotypes shared by all four sorted-subset donors showed higher generation probabilities than non-shared clonotypes. Sampling was restricted to blood, and TCR repertoires in tissue are likely to differ from TCR repertoires in blood. Even with the large sequencing depth, rarefaction of the sorted-subset datasets indicated that sequencing was incomplete.

For the CD8 naive samples, CD45RO-negative cells were positively selected for CCR7, yielding a CD45RA+CCR7+ population from which TemRA cells were excluded. Donors were healthy HIV-negative adults with no recently reported acute infections or vaccinations. Every donor was a Caucasian adult residing in Nashville, Tennessee, USA. Blood was obtained by leukapheresis, after which PBMCs were separated by Ficoll-Histopaque density gradient centrifugation and cryopreserved in liquid nitrogen vapor phase. Analytical flow cytometry was used to check the purity and quantity of each magnetically sorted T cell population. Genomic DNA was isolated from every sorted fraction and measured by UV absorbance on a Nanodrop 2000c.

The sequenced sample consisted of naive CD8+ T cells from PBMCs. The intended sense of this specimen's cell subset or site label: CD45RA+CCR7+. The clonotype originates from a man between 18 and 35 years old in good health. Some clones in this sample may be carry-over from other donors' samples. This sequence uses TRBV29-1 and TRBJ2-7, with 10 bases matching TRBD2. The CDR3 here reads CSASGGSRSWPQYF. In nucleotide form, the sequence is TGCAGCGCTAGCGGGGGTTCTCGGTCATGGCCCCAGTACTTC.